In its sample, the clone carrying this T cell receptor (beta chain) was seen once. The CDR3 totals 17 residues. Germline V CDR1 and CDR2: LGHNA, YNFKEQ. The V segment lost 4 bases and the J segment 6 bases; nucleotides outside the gene matches: 11. Clones were sequenced by immunoSEQ multiplex PCR, and TCRdb holds only the in-frame ones, with some missing. This sample carries 30,000 to 40,000 clones, just over 90% of them seen once, and the ten largest clones take approximately 0.81%. The data originate from a study of T cell changes during pregnancy in multiple sclerosis. The sequence was obtained from a female donor with multiple sclerosis, enrolled in a pregnancy study. The genes are TRBV4-2 and TRBJ1-4; 10 nucleotides align to TRBD1. The sample here was CD4+ T cells from peripheral blood mononuclear cells, taken in the third trimester of pregnancy. CDR3 region: CASSPWTGGNLYEKLFF. The CDR3 DNA follows: TGTGCCAGCAGCCCCTGGACAGGGGGTAATTTGTATGAAAAACTGTTTTTT.